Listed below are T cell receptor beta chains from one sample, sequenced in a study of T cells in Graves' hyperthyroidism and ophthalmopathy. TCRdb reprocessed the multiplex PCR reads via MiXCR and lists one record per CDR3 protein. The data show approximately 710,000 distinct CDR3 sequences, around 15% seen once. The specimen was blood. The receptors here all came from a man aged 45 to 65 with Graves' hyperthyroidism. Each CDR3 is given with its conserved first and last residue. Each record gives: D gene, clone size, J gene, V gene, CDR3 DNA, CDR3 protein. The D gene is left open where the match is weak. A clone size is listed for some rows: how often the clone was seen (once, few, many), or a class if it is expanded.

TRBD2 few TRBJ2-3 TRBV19 TGTGCCAGTAGTATAGGAGGGGCGGGAGTCGCAGATACGCAGTATTTT CASSIGGAGVADTQYF
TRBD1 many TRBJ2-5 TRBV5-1 TGCGCCAGCGGCAGGGGGACAGGGTACCAAGAGACCCAGTACTTC CASGRGTGYQETQYF
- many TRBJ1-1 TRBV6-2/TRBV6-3 TGTGCCAGCAGTTTTGATCCGAAAATGGGCACTGAAGCTTTCTTT CASSFDPKMGTEAFF
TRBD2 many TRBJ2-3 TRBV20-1 TGCAGTGCTAGAGACGACGGGAGGAGCACAGATACGCAGTATTTT CSARDDGRSTDTQYF
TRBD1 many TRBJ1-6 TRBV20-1 TGCAGTGCTAGAGAACAAGACAGGGGACCAAATTCACCCCTCCACTTT CSAREQDRGPNSPLHF
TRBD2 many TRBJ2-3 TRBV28 TGTGCCAGCAGGTTAAGGAGGAGCGGGAGAAAGACAGATACGCAGTATTTT CASRLRRSGRKTDTQYF
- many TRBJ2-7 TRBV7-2 TGTGCCAGCAGCTTAGACAGGGAATTCCACGAGCAGTACTTC CASSLDREFHEQYF
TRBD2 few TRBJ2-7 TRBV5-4 TGTGCCAGCAGCCAACCACTAGCGGGAGTTCGAGAGCAGTACTTC CASSQPLAGVREQYF
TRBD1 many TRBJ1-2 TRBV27 TGTGCCAGCAGGGGAAGGACAGGGATGCTTTCCTCTGGCTACACCTTC CASRGRTGMLSSGYTF
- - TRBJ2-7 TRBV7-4 TGTGCCAGCAGCTTAGAAGGGCCCTGTGTGCGCGAGCAGTACTTC CASSLEGPCVREQYF
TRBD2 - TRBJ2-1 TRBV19 TGTGCCAGTAGTACTTGGCCGGGGAGGGTAAATGAGCAGTTCTTC CASSTWPGRVNEQFF
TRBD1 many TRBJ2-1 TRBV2 TGTGCCAGCAGGAAGACAGGGAGAGAGAATGAGCAGTTCTTC CASRKTGRENEQFF
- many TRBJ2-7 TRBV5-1 TGCGCCAGCAGCTTACTTCCGGGACCATCCTACGAGCAGTACTTC CASSLLPGPSYEQYF
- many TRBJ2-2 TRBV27 TGTGCCAGCAGCCCGATCGGCGGGGAACTGTTTTTT CASSPIGGELFF
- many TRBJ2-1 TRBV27 TGTGCCAGCAGCCGCGGGACGGCTTCCTACAATGAGCAGTTCTTC CASSRGTASYNEQFF
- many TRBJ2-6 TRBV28 TGTGCCAGCAGCCGATGTGGGCTCGGGGTTGGGGCCAACGTCCTGACTTTC CASSRCGLGVGANVLTF
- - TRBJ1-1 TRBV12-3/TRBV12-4 TGTGCCAGCAGTTTTTTGTGGGGCGCTGAAGCTTTCTTT CASSFLWGAEAFF
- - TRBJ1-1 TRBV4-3 TGCGCCAGCAGCCAAGCACCGGCGGTATTAGCTGAATCTTTCTTT CASSQAPAVLAESFF
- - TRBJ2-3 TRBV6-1 TGTGCCAGCAGTGGGACAGATCCCACAGATACGCAGTATTTT CASSGTDPTDTQYF
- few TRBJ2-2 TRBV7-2 TGTGCCAGCACCCACACGAACACCGGGGAGCTGTTTTTT CASTHTNTGELFF
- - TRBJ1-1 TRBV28 TGTGCCAGCATTTCCGACCTGAACACTGAAGCTTTCTTT CASISDLNTEAFF
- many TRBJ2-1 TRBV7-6 TGTGCCAGCAGCCTGCTGGTGGGCAGACTGAGCTCCTACAATGAGCAGTTCTTC CASSLLVGRLSSYNEQFF
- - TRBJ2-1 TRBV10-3 TGTGCCATCAGTGAGAGGGGAATCAATGAGCAGTTCTTC CAISERGINEQFF
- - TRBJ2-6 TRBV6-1 TGTGCCAGCAGTGTGGGGGGGGCAGGGGCCAACGTCCTGACTTTC CASSVGGAGANVLTF
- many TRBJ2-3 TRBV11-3 TGTGCCAGCAGTTCCGGACAGGAGGGCCCAGATACGCAGTATTTT CASSSGQEGPDTQYF
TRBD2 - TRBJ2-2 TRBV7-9 TGTGCCAGCAGCCTTACTAGCGGAGCCACCGGGGAGCTGTTTTTT CASSLTSGATGELFF
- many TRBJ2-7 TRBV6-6 TGTGCCAGCAGTTACGAAAGGGGAACCTACGAGCAGTACTTC CASSYERGTYEQYF
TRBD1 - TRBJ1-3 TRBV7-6 TGTGCCAGCAGCCGCCCCGGGACAGGGGGCCTCATTGTCTCTGGAAACACCATATATTTT CASSRPGTGGLIVSGNTIYF
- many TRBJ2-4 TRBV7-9 TGTGCCAGCAGCTTAATTGACCGGGGAAACATTCAGTACTTC CASSLIDRGNIQYF
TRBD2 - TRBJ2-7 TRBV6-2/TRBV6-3 TGTGCCAGCAAATATATAGCGGGTGCACACGAGCAGTACTTC CASKYIAGAHEQYF
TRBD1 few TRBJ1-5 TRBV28 TGTGCCACTTCGACCGACAGGGCAAATCAGCCCCAGCATTTT CATSTDRANQPQHF
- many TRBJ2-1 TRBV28 TGTGCCAGCCGCCCTCTTAACGGGAAGGGTTCCTACAATGAGCAGTTCTTC CASRPLNGKGSYNEQFF
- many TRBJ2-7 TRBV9 TGTGCCAGCAGCGTATGGGAGGCGGGTGAGCAGTACTTC CASSVWEAGEQYF
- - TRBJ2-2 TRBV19 TGTGCCAGTAGTCGTCTAACCGGGGAGCTGTTTTTT CASSRLTGELFF
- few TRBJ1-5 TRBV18 TGTGCCAGCTCACCTCAGGGTTTAAGACAGCCCCAGCATTTT CASSPQGLRQPQHF
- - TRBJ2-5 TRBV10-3 TGTGCCATCAGTGAGTCTGGGAGTGGGACCCAGTACTTC CAISESGSGTQYF
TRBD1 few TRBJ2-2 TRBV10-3 TGTGCCATCAGTGGAATAGGGGGCAGTGGGGAGCTGTTTTTT CAISGIGGSGELFF
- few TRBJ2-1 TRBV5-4 TGTGCCAGCAGCTGGCTCAATGAGCAGTTCTTC CASSWLNEQFF
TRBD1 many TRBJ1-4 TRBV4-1 TGCGCCAGCAGCCACCGGGACAGGGCTAATGAAAAACTGTTTTTT CASSHRDRANEKLFF
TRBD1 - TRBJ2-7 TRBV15 TGTGCCACCAGCAACGGACAGGGCGGCTACGAGCAGTACTTC CATSNGQGGYEQYF